This T cell receptor beta chain was sequenced for a study of T cells in Graves' hyperthyroidism and ophthalmopathy. This clonotype has only a few counts. Graves' hyperthyroidism showing no ophthalmopathy progression within 18 months was considered stable. On the basis of clinical symptoms, serum thyroxine and TRAb, thyroid ultrasound and orbital computed tomography, diagnoses were made. The CDR3 is made up of 17 amino acids. CDR1 and CDR2 from the germline V gene are SEHNR and FQNEAQ (reference sequence). With 5 bases clipped from V and 1 base from J, the junction kept 10 bases outside the gene matches. RNA transcripts were the template for amplifying TCR beta CDR3 regions. Carried out on the TCR CDR3, a first-round RT-PCR used the HTBI primer set. Via MiXCR, TCRdb re-called the multiplex PCR reads, giving one row per CDR3 protein. This table has hundreds of thousands of distinct CDR3 sequences, over 35% appearing once.

The source material was blood. This sequence originates from a man between 18 and 29 years old with Graves' hyperthyroidism. V gene TRBV7-9 combines with J gene TRBJ1-5; 8 bases fit TRBD1. The CDR3 DNA reads as TGTGCCAGCAGCACCTCGACAGGGGTCGCGAGCAATCAGCCCCAGCATTTT. Residues: CASSTSTGVASNQPQHF.